This T cell receptor beta chain was documented in a study of cytomegalovirus exposure and HLA in healthy donors. Study-wide results and caveats: V- and J-gene trimming of TCR beta was linked (in a later analysis) to a missense DCLRE1C variant. In a later analysis, specific HLA alleles were associated with under 20,000 TCR beta sequences at a 0.05 false discovery rate. Overall, approximately 150 TCR beta chains were annotated as cytomegalovirus-associated.

This CDR3 is built from 15 residues. Germline V CDR1 and CDR2: SGHTA, FQGNSA. V was clipped by 4 bases and J by 5 bases; unmatched bases: 5. While unrecorded immune exposures were likely, the donors were nominally healthy when sampled. With regard to this clone: What it recognizes is unknown.

The primer mix had 60 Vbeta and 13 Jbeta primers. Produced via immunoSEQ multiplex PCR; TCRdb's table is partial and in-frame only. The profile shows 150,000 to 200,000 clones, over 60% of them singletons. This sequence was found in a girl between 5 and 17 years old in good health and CMV-seronegative. The V gene is TRBV7-2, the J gene TRBJ1-4, with 9 bases aligning to TRBD1. Material for sequencing was PBMCs. Here the CDR3 reads CASSSYGTGNEKLFF. CDR3 nucleotides: TGTGCCAGCAGCTCTTACGGGACAGGGAATGAAAAACTGTTTTTT.